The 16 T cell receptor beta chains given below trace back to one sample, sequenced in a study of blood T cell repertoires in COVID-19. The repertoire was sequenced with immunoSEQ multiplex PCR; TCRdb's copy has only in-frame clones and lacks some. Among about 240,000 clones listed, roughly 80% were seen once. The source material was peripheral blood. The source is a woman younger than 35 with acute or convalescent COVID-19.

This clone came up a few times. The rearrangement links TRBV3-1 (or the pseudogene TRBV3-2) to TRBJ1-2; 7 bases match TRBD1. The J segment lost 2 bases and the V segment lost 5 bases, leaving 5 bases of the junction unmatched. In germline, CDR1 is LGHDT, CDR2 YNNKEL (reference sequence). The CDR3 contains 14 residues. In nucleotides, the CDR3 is TGTGCCAGCAGCTGGGACAGCGAGAACTATGGCTACACCTTC. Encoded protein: CASSWDSENYGYTF.

The CDR3: CASSLGGGWGNPTEAFF. The CDR3 region has the DNA TGCGCCAGCAGCTTGGGTGGGGGCTGGGGAAATCCCACTGAAGCTTTCTTT. V gene TRBV5-1 combines with J gene TRBJ1-1; possible D gene TRBD1, 6 bases. The CDR3 is made up of 17 amino acids. Germline CDR1 SGHRS, CDR2 YFSETQ. The germline V and J ends were trimmed by 0 bases and 4 bases, with 19 bases remaining between them.

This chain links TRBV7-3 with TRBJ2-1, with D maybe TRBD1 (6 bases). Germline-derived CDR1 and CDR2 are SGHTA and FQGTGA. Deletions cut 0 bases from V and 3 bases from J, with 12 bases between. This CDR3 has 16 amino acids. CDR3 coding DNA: TGTGCCAGCAGCTTAACCGGACAGACACTCTACAATGAGCAGTTCTTC. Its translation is CASSLTGQTLYNEQFF. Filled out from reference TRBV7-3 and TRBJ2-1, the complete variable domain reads GAGVSQTPSNKVTEKGKYVELRCDPISGHTALYWYRQSLGQGPEFLIYFQGTGAADDSGLPNDRFFAVRPEGSVSTLKIQRTERGDSAVYLCASSLTGQTLYNEQFFGPGTRLTVL.

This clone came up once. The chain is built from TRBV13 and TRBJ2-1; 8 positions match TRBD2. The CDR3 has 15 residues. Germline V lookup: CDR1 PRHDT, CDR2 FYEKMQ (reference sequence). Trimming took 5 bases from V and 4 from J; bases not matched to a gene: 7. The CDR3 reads CASSTGLEVYNEQFF. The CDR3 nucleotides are TGTGCCAGCAGCACGGGACTAGAAGTTTACAATGAGCAGTTCTTC.

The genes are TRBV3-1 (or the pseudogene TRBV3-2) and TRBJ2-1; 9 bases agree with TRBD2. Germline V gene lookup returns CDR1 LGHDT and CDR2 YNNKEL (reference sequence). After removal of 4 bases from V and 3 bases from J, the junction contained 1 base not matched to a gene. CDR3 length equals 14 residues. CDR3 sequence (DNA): TGTGCCAGCAGCCTAGCGGGAGACTACAATGAGCAGTTCTTC. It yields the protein CASSLAGDYNEQFF.

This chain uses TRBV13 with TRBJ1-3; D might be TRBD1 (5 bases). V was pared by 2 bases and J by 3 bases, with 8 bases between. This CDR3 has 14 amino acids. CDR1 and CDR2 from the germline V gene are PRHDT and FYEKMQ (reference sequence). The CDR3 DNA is TGTGCCAGCAGCTTACTGACAGATGGAAACACCATATATTTT. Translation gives CASSLLTDGNTIYF. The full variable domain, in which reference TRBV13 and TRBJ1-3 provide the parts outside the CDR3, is AAGVIQSPRHLIKEKRETATLKCYPIPRHDTVYWYQQGPGQDPQFLISFYEKMQSDKGSIPDRFSAQQFSDYHSELNMSSLELGDSALYFCASSLLTDGNTIYFGEGSWLTVV.

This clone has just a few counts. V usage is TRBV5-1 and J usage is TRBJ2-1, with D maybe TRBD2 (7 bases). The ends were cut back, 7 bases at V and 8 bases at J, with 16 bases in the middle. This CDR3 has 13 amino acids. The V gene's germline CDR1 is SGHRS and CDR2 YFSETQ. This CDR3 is CASCRGGAHEQFF. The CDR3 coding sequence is TGCGCCAGCTGCCGAGGGGGGGCGCATGAGCAGTTCTTC.

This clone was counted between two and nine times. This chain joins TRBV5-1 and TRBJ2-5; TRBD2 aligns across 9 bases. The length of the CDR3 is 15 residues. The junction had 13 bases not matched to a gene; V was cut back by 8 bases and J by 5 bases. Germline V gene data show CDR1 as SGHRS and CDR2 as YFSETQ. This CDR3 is CASCSSGISLETQYF. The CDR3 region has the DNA TGCGCCAGTTGTTCTAGCGGGATTTCACTGGAGACCCAGTACTTC.

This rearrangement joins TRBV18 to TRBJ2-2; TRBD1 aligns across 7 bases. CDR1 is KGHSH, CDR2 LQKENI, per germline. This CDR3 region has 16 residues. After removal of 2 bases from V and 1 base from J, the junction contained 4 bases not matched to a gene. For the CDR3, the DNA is TGTGCCAGCTCACCATCGCAGGGGGTGAACACCGGGGAGCTGTTTTTT. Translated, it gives CASSPSQGVNTGELFF.

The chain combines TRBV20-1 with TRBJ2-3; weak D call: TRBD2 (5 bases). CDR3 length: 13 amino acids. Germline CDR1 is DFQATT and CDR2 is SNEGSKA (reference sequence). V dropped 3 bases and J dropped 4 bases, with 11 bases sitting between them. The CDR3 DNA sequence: TGCAGTGCTAGTGGCAGCGGAGCAGATACGCAGTATTTT. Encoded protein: CSASGSGADTQYF.

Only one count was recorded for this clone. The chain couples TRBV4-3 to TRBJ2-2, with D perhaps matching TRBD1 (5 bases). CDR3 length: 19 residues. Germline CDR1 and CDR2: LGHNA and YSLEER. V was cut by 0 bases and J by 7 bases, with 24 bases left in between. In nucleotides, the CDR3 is TGCGCCAGCAGCCAAGATCGGGTAGGGGCCGGTTCCGTAAGCGGGGAGCTGTTTTTT. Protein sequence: CASSQDRVGAGSVSGELFF.

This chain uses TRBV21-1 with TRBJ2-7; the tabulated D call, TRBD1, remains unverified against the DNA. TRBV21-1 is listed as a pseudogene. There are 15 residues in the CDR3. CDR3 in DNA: TGTGCCAGGAAACCACAGGGGGCATTTATCTACGAGCAGTACTTC. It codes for CARKPQGAFIYEQYF.

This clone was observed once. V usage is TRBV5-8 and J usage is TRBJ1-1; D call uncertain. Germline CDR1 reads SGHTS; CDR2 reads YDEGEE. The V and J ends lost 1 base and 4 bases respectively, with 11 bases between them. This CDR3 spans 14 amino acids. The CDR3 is CASSLYTEITEAFF. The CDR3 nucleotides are TGTGCCAGCAGCTTGTATACAGAGATCACTGAAGCTTTCTTT.

CDR3 region: CSGTGGTGELFF. The CDR3 coding sequence is TGCAGCGGCACAGGGGGCACCGGGGAGCTGTTTTTT. The rearrangement uses TRBV29-1 and TRBJ2-2; 8 bases map to TRBD1. V trimming: 7 bases; J trimming: 4 bases; junction bases outside the gene matches: 2. The CDR3 loop spans 12 amino acids. Looked up from germline, CDR1 is SQVTM and CDR2 is ANQGSEA.

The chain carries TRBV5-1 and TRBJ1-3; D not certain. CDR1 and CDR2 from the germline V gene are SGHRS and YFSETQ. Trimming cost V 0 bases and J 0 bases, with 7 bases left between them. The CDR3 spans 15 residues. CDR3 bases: TGCGCCAGCAGCTTGGACACGAACTCTGGAAACACCATATATTTT. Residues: CASSLDTNSGNTIYF.

The CDR3 DNA follows: TGTGCCAGCAGTGACGGACTAGCGGGAGCAGATACGCAGTATTTT. It is translated as CASSDGLAGADTQYF. J is TRBJ2-3 and V is TRBV6-2 or TRBV6-3, with TRBD2 identical over 13 bases. Germline V CDR1 and CDR2: MNHEY, SVGEGT. The CDR3 is 15 amino acids. V lost 5 bases, J lost 4 bases, and 3 bases stayed unmatched.